What follows is one TCR beta chain and its context. These data originate in a study of blood T cell repertoires in COVID-19. Study overall: Specimens from acute and convalescent COVID-19 originated in the United States, Italy and Spain. PBMCs, B-cell-depleted T cells, or T cells were the source of the cDNA or gDNA that made up the material.

CDR3 length: 13 amino acids. Trimming took off 1 base at V and 9 bases at J, with 10 bases between the two ends. Germline loops: CDR1 SGHTA, CDR2 FQGNSA. Per the authors' pipeline: Cell counts per sample came from amplifying reference gene primers. Sequencing used immunoSEQ multiplex PCR; TCRdb keeps in-frame clones, though not all of them. V and J calls and clone size come straight from that table; D and trimming were deduced from the DNA. The data hold tens of thousands of clones, with around 81% observed a single time. The sequence derives from a man in his 70s with acute or convalescent COVID-19. Sequenced sample: peripheral blood. J is TRBJ2-1 and V is TRBV7-2, with D uncertain. CDR3 sequence: CASSLGPMREQFF. DNA of the CDR3: TGTGCCAGCAGCTTAGGCCCTATGCGTGAGCAGTTCTTC.